Below, 14 T cell receptor beta chains from the same sample are listed, as sequenced in a study of blood T cells in healthy people across ages. A second PCR of 7 to 11 cycles used a sample-barcoded 5' primer and a J-beta primer mix. MiXCR, run by TCRdb on the 5' RACE reads, gives a single entry per CDR3 protein. The table lists about 1.6 million distinct CDR3 sequences, about 35% of them singletons. Sequencing input: blood. The origin of the receptors is a woman between 25 and 40 years old in good health.

V and J are TRBV21-1 and TRBJ1-2. TRBV21-1 is flagged as a pseudogene. The CDR3 is made up of 14 amino acids. In DNA form, the CDR3 reads TGTGCCAGCAGCAAAGACGGAGGGTACTACGGCTACACCTTC. It is translated as CASSKDGGYYGYTF.

This chain connects TRBV20-1 to TRBJ2-5; 7 bases are shared with TRBD2. CDR1 is DFQATT and CDR2 is SNEGSKA in the germline V gene (reference sequence). V lost 3 bases and J lost 1; bases outside the gene matches: 2. This CDR3 is built from 13 residues. The CDR3 here is CSARGRGQETQYF. The CDR3 DNA reads TGCAGTGCTAGGGGGAGGGGCCAAGAGACCCAGTACTTC.

The J gene is TRBJ2-1, the V gene TRBV6-6, with 10 nucleotides matching TRBD2. Per germline, CDR1 MNHNY and CDR2 SVGAGI (reference sequence). CDR3 length: 13 amino acids. J was trimmed by 7 bases and V by 11 bases; bases with no gene match: 8. The CDR3 region is CADTIAGGNEQFF. CDR3 in DNA: TGTGCCGACACTATAGCGGGGGGAAATGAGCAGTTCTTC.

V is TRBV20-1 and J is TRBJ2-7; 13 bases align to TRBD2. The junction had 5 bases not matched to a gene; V was cut back by 1 base and J by 5 bases. This CDR3 region has 15 residues. Germline lookup yields CDR1 DFQATT and CDR2 SNEGSKA (reference sequence). The CDR3 nucleotides are TGCAGTGCTAGAGTGGGGACTAGCGGGATTGACGAGCAGTACTTC. It codes for CSARVGTSGIDEQYF.

This clonotype was seen a handful of times. V is TRBV5-1 and J is TRBJ1-1; 9 bases align to TRBD1. The V segment lost 4 bases and the J segment 0 bases; nucleotides outside the gene matches: 7. Germline CDR1 and CDR2: SGHRS and YFSETQ. The CDR3 runs to 16 residues. This CDR3 is CASSPHGTGMNTEAFF. The CDR3 bases are TGCGCCAGCAGCCCGCACGGGACAGGGATGAACACTGAAGCTTTCTTT.

The chain uses TRBV6-6 and TRBJ2-7; the match to TRBD2 covers 12 bases. CDR1 and CDR2 (germline): MNHNY, SVGAGI (reference sequence). V dropped 2 bases and J dropped 3; count of bases not matched to a gene: 8. This CDR3 has 17 residues. The CDR3 DNA is TGTGCCAGCAGTTACGGGCTAGCGGGAGGGCCCGGCTACGAGCAGTACTTC. It encodes CASSYGLAGGPGYEQYF.

V gene TRBV12-5 combines with J gene TRBJ2-3; 9 bases line up with TRBD1. CDR1 is LGHNT, CDR2 FRNRAP, per germline. This CDR3 is built from 16 residues. The junction had 8 bases not matched to a gene; V was cut back by 0 bases and J by 7 bases. CDR3 coding DNA: TGTGCTAGTGGTTTGGTACTCGGGGACAGGGAAAATACGCAGTATTTT. Protein product: CASGLVLGDRENTQYF.

This clonotype turned up a few times. Here the CDR3 reads CASSLSLQTDTQYF. The DNA of the CDR3 is TGTGCCAGCAGCTTAAGCCTGCAAACAGATACGCAGTATTTT. The genes are TRBV7-8 and TRBJ2-3; D gene uncertain. The germline CDR1 and CDR2 sequences are SGHVS and FQNEAQ. This CDR3 is built from 14 residues. Trimming shortened V by 2 bases and J by 3 bases, and 9 bases separated the two germline ends.

V and J are TRBV10-3 and TRBJ2-3, with TRBD1 identical over 7 bases. The V gene end was trimmed by 3 bases and the J gene end by 2 bases; junction bases not matched to a gene: 5. The CDR3 extends over 15 amino acids. Germline CDR1 reads ENHRY; CDR2 reads SYGVKD. CDR3: CAISDRDSDTDTQYF. The CDR3 DNA sequence: TGTGCCATCAGTGACCGGGACAGTGACACAGATACGCAGTATTTT.

This clonotype was seen a handful of times. The chain is built from TRBV20-1 and TRBJ2-1; possible D gene TRBD2, 6 bases. The CDR3 loop spans 15 amino acids. V was trimmed by 1 base and J by 3 bases, leaving 13 bases between them. Germline V gives CDR1 DFQATT, CDR2 SNEGSKA (reference sequence). The CDR3 protein is CSARAPSAVYNEQFF. The CDR3 region has the DNA TGCAGTGCTAGAGCCCCTAGCGCTGTCTACAATGAGCAGTTCTTC.

Of note for this clonotype: An end of the junction does not agree with germline; a read error may underlie this. The chain employs TRBV5-6 and TRBJ2-7; D is uncertain. Germline V gene sequence: CDR1 SGHDT, CDR2 YYEEEE. The CDR3 has 15 residues. The CDR3 DNA reads as TGTGCCAGCAGCTTCTATCCCGAGAACACCTACGGGCAGTACTTC. Translated, it gives CASSFYPENTYGQYF.

With regard to this clonotype: One base away lies a much larger clone, so this may be a sequencing read error. In DNA form, the CDR3 reads TGCAGCGCCGGGTCTAGCGGCCGCACAGATACGCAGTATTTT. Its translation is CSAGSSGRTDTQYF. The J gene is TRBJ2-3, the V gene TRBV29-1; 7 bases match TRBD2. Germline-derived CDR1 and CDR2 are SQVTM and ANQGSEA. There are 14 residues in the CDR3. Trimming cost V 7 bases and J 1 base; bases outside gene matches: 8.

In its sample, this clonotype was seen a few times. The gene calls are TRBV7-8 and TRBJ2-7; D unclear. The V gene's germline CDR1 is SGHVS and CDR2 FQNEAQ. CDR3 size: 15 residues. With 3 bases removed from V and 6 bases from J, the gap between germline ends came to 18 bases. CDR3 amino acids: CASSFDLDWIGEQYF. The DNA of the CDR3 is TGTGCCAGCAGCTTTGACCTGGATTGGATCGGCGAGCAGTACTTC.

The CDR3 nucleotides read TGTGCCAGCAGCCCGGACAGGATGGGCTACACCTTC. This sequence encodes CASSPDRMGYTF. The chain recombines TRBV3-1 with TRBJ1-2; TRBD1 matches 7 bases. The V gene's germline CDR1 is LGHDT and CDR2 YNNKEL (reference sequence). The CDR3 runs 12 residues. Trimming at V came to 4 bases and at J to 8 bases, leaving 4 bases not matched to a gene.